This TCR beta chain was profiled in a study of PD-L1 blockade in urothelial cancer. Looking at the study overall: Blood analyses occurred 3 weeks (second dose) and 6 weeks post treatment start.

There are 16 residues in the CDR3. Germline CDR1 and CDR2: SGHTA and FQGNSA. Germline trimming cut 5 bases from V and 4 bases from J; bases unmatched to any gene: 12. Profiled with immunoSEQ multiplex PCR; TCRdb holds only in-frame clones, not every one. Of 30,000 to 40,000 clones in the sample, 80% to 90% are singletons; the top ten hold more than 30%. The TCR comes from a man in his 60s with urothelial cancer. Sequences were derived from PBMCs, sampled around atezolizumab (anti-PD-L1) treatment. This rearrangement joins TRBV7-2 to TRBJ2-3, with 7 bases fitting TRBD2. The CDR3 DNA reads as TGTGCCAGCAGCCTAACCACGTCCCGGGGGGCAGATACGCAGTATTTT. Its translation: CASSLTTSRGADTQYF.